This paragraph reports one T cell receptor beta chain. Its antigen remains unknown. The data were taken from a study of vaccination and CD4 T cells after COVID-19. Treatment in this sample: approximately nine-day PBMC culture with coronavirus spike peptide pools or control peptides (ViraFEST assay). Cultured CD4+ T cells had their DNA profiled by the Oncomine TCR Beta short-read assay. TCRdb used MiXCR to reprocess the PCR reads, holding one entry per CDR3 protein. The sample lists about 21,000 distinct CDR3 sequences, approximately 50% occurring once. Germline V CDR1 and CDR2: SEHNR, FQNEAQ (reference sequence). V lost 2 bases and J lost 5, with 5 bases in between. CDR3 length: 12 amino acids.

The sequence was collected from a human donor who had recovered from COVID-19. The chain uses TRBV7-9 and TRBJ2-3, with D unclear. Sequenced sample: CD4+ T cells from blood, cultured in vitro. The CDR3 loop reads CASSLKGDTQYF. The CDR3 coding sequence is TGTGCCAGCAGCTTAAAAGGAGATACGCAGTATTTT.